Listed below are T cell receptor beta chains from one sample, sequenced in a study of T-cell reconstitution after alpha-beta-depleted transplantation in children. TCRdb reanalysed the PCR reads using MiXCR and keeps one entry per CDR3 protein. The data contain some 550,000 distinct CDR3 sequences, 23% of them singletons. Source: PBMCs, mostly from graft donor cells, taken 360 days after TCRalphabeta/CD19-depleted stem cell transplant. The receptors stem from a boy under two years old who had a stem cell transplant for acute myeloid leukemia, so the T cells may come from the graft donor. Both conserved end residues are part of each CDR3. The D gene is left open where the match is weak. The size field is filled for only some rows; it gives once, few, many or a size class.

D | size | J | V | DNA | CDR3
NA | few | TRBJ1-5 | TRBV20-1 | TGCAGTGCTAGTCCCCCGGGCAATCAGCCCCAGCATTTT | CSASPPGNQPQHF
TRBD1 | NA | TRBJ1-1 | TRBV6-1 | TGTGCCAGCACGCTAAGGGGGCGCGGCACTGAAGCTTTCTTT | CASTLRGRGTEAFF
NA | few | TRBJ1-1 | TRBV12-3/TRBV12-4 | TGTGCCAGCAGTCTCCGACAGCTGAACACTGAAGCTTTCTTT | CASSLRQLNTEAFF
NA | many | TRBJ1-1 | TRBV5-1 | TGCGCCAGCAGCCCCCCGGGTAGGACCCTGAACACTGAAGCTTTCTTT | CASSPPGRTLNTEAFF
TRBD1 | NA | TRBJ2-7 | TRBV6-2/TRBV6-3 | TGTGCCAGTATCCGGACAGGGTCGTACGAGCAGTACTTC | CASIRTGSYEQYF
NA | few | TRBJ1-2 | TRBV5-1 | TGCGCCAGCAGCCCGATTTGGGATGGGTATGGCTACACCTTC | CASSPIWDGYGYTF
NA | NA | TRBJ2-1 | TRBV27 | TGTGCCAGCAGTTTCGGAGAGGAGCAGTTCTTC | CASSFGEEQFF
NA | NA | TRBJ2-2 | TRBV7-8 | TGTGCCAGCAGCTCATTATTTAGGTTCAGCGCGAACACCGGGGAGCTGTTTTTT | CASSSLFRFSANTGELFF
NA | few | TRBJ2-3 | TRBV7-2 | TGTGCCAGCAGCTTAGCATTGGGCTTCACAGATACGCAGTATTTT | CASSLALGFTDTQYF
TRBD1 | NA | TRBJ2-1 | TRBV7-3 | TGTGCCAGCAGCGCAATGGGACAGGGAGACAATGAGCAGTTCTTC | CASSAMGQGDNEQFF
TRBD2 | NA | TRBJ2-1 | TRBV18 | TGTGCCAGCTCACCAACACTAGCGGGGCTCTACAATGAGCAGTTCTTC | CASSPTLAGLYNEQFF
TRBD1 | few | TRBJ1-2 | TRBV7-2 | TGTGCCAGCAGCTTAGGGGACAGGGTCAAGAGATATGGCTACACCTTC | CASSLGDRVKRYGYTF
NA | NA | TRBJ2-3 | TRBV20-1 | TGCAGTGCACCCGACAGGAATGTAGGGGGGCAGTATTTT | CSAPDRNVGGQYF
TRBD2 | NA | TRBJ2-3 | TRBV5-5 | TGTGCCAGCATCCCTGGGGGGGAGAGCACAGATACGCAGTATTTT | CASIPGGESTDTQYF
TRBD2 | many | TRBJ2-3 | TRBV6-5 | TGTGCCAGCCTATCGGGGGGGGCCTTAGATACGCAGTATTTT | CASLSGGALDTQYF
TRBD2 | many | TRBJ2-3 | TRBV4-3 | TGCGCCAGCAGCCAAGTGGGGGGACTAGCCACAGATACGCAGTATTTT | CASSQVGGLATDTQYF
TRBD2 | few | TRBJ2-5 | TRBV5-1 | TGCGCCAGCAGCTCCCGCTTGTTAGCGGGGGTGACTCCAGAGACCCAGTACTTC | CASSSRLLAGVTPETQYF
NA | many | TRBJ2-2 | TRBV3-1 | TGTGCCAGCAGCCAATCCTGGGGGGCCGCCGGGGAGCTGTTTTTT | CASSQSWGAAGELFF
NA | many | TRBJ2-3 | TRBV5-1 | TGCGCCAGCAGCCCCCCGCGGGGACAGGATACGCAGTATTTT | CASSPPRGQDTQYF
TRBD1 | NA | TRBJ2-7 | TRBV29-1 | TGCAGCGTACAGGGGGCTAGCTCCTACGAGCAGTACTTC | CSVQGASSYEQYF
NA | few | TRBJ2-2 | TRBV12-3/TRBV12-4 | TGTGCCAGCAGTCAAGGAGGGGCTAGCGCTGGCACCGGGGAGCTGTTTTTT | CASSQGGASAGTGELFF
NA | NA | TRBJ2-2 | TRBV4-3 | TGCGCCAGCAGCCAAGTTTGGGGTCGGCTCGCGAACACCGGGGAGCTGTTTTTT | CASSQVWGRLANTGELFF
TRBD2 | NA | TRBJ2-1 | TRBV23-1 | TGCGCCAGCAGTCCCCTGACTAGCGGGAATGAGCAGTTCTTC | CASSPLTSGNEQFF
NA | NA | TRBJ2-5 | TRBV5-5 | TGTGCCAGCAGCTTGGTTGCCACCCAAGAGAACCAGTACTTC | CASSLVATQENQYF
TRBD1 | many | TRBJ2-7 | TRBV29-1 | TGCAGCGTTGGAGGGGACAGTAACTACGAGCAGTACTTC | CSVGGDSNYEQYF
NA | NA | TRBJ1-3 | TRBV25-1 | TGTGCCAGCAGTGAATCATACGGTGCTGGAAACACCATATATTTT | CASSESYGAGNTIYF
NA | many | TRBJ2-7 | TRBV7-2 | TGTGCCAGCAGCCCCAGGACCGCCCTAGGAACCTACGAGCAGTACTTC | CASSPRTALGTYEQYF
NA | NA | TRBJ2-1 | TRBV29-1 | TGCAGCTCACTGTTCGTTGGGTGGGCAGGTGTACACAATGAGCAGTTCTTC | CSSLFVGWAGVHNEQFF
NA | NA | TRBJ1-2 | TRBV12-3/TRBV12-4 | TGTGCCAGCAGTTTTACAGACTATGGCTACACCTTC | CASSFTDYGYTF
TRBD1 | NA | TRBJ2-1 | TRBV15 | TGTGCCACCAGCAGAGATCAGGGGCAGGGGGTCTCCAATGAGCAGTTCTTC | CATSRDQGQGVSNEQFF
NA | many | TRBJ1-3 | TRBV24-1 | TGTGCCACCAGTGATTCCGGACAGCCTGGAAACACCATATATTTT | CATSDSGQPGNTIYF
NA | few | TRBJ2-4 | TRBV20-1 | TGCAGTGCTAGAGATCAAAGGCAGGGTTACATTCAGTACTTC | CSARDQRQGYIQYF
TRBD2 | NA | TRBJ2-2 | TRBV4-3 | TGCGCCAGCAGCCAAGATTTTAGGACTAGCGGGGTGGGCGGGGAGCTGTTTTTT | CASSQDFRTSGVGGELFF
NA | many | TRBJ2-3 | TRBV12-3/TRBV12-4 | TGTGCCAGCAGGCTCTGGGGGATAGCAGATACGCAGTATTTT | CASRLWGIADTQYF
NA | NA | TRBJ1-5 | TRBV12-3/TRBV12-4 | TGTGCCTTCAGTTTAAAGCAGGAACGCAATCAGCCCCAGCATTTT | CAFSLKQERNQPQHF
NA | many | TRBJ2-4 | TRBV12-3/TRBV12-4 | TGTGCCAGCAGTTTTGGGGGAAACATTCAGTACTTC | CASSFGGNIQYF
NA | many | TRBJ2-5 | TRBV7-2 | TGTGCCAGCAGGTTTGGACGGTACCAAGAGACCCAGTACTTC | CASRFGRYQETQYF
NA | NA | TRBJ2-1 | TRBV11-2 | TGTGCCAGCAGCTTAGATCGGCCTGAGCAGTTCTTC | CASSLDRPEQFF
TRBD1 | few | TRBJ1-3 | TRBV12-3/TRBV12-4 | TGTGCCAGCACCCCCTCCGGGACAGGGTCTGGAAACACCATATATTTT | CASTPSGTGSGNTIYF
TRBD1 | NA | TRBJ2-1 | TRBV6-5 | TGTGCCAGCAGTTACCTGGGGACAGGGGAGAATGAGCAGTTCTTC | CASSYLGTGENEQFF
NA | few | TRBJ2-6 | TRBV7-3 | TGTGCCAGCAGCTCCAGGGTAAACTCTGGGGCCAACGTCCTGACTTTC | CASSSRVNSGANVLTF
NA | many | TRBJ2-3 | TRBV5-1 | TGCGCCAGCAGCCAAGGGACCGTAGATACGCAGTATTTT | CASSQGTVDTQYF
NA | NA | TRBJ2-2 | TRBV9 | TGTGCCAGCAGCGTAGGGGTGCGGGTCACCGGGGAGCTGTTTTTT | CASSVGVRVTGELFF
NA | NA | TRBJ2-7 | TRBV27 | TGTGCCAGCAGTTTATTAACGGGCAGGTCCCTGTACGAGCAGTACTTC | CASSLLTGRSLYEQYF
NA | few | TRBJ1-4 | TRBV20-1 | TGCAGTGCTGTCTCCCGGATCTTTAATGAAAAACTGTTTTTT | CSAVSRIFNEKLFF